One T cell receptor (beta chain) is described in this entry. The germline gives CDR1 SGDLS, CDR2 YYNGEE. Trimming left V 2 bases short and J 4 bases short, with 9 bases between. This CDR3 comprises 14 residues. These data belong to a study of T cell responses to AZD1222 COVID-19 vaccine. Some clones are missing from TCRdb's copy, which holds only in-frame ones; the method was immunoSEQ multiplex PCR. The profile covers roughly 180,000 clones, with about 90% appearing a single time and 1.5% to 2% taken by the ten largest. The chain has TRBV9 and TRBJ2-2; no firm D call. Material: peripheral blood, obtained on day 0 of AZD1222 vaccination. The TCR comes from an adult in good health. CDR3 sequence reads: CASSVSPTTGELFF. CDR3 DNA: TGTGCCAGCAGCGTTAGCCCGACCACCGGGGAGCTGTTTTTT.